Each of the 21 T cell receptor beta chains below was sequenced from the same sample in a study of response to subunit inactivated influenza vaccine. TCRdb re-derived calls from the RT-PCR reads in MiXCR, one entry per CDR3 protein. Of about 190,000 distinct CDR3 sequences detected, approximately 15% appear once; the ten largest clones hold approximately 25%. Specimen: CD8+ T cells sorted from PBMCs, collected more than 4 days after vaccination. The receptor set was obtained from a man between 45 and 60 years old who received an inactivated influenza vaccine.

Note on this clonotype: A much larger clone lies one base from this, so it may be a read error. The CDR3 loop is CASSDPETQYF. The CDR3, as DNA: TGTGCCAGCAGTGACCCGGAGACCCAGTACTTC. V and J are TRBV28 and TRBJ2-5; D call uncertain. Per the germline V gene, CDR1 is MDHEN and CDR2 is SYDVKM. V was pared by 5 bases and J by 5 bases, with 6 bases between. This CDR3 has 11 residues.

This clonotype was seen many times. The chain has TRBV7-9 and TRBJ2-5; 7 bases agree with TRBD2. The germline V gene encodes CDR1 SEHNR and CDR2 FQNEAQ (reference sequence). Trimming cost V 5 bases and J 1 base; bases outside gene matches: 10. The length of the CDR3 is 16 residues. The DNA for the CDR3 is TGTGCCAGCAGCACCCGGGACTACCGACTCCAAGAGACCCAGTACTTC. It specifies CASSTRDYRLQETQYF.

The chain links TRBV5-5 to TRBJ2-5; TRBD1 agrees at 8 bases. CDR3 length equals 16 residues. Trimming at V came to 4 bases and at J to 4 bases, leaving 12 bases not matched to a gene. CDR1 is SGHKS, CDR2 YYEKEE, per germline (reference sequence). CDR3 DNA sequence: TGTGCCAGCAGCCAGTGGGGGACAGGACCGGGAGAGACCCAGTACTTC. Amino acids: CASSQWGTGPGETQYF.

The sample holds a few counts of this clonotype. The chain is built from TRBV6-1 and TRBJ2-7, with a tentative D call TRBD1 (5 bases). The CDR3 spans 14 residues. V dropped 6 bases and J dropped 3 bases, with 15 bases sitting between them. The V gene's germline CDR1 is MNHNS and CDR2 SASEGT. CDR3 nucleotide sequence: TGTGCCAGCAGGGCAGGGTCGCAGATCTACGAGCAGTACTTC. Protein product: CASRAGSQIYEQYF.

A few counts support this clonotype. A read error may produce the germline difference seen at one junction end. The chain has TRBV29-1 and TRBJ2-1; 8 nucleotides agree with TRBD2. The V gene's germline CDR1 is SQVTM and CDR2 ANQGSEA. The CDR3 is 8 amino acids. CDR3 region: CSAGLALF. The CDR3 DNA reads as TGCAGCGCCGGACTAGCACTCTTC.

This chain uses TRBV7-8 with TRBJ2-7; 8 bases line up with TRBD2. CDR1 is SGHVS, CDR2 FQNEAQ, per germline. The CDR3 covers 16 residues. J was trimmed by 2 bases and V by 4 bases; bases with no gene match: 10. Written as DNA, the CDR3 is TGTGCCAGCAGCTCGTGGGGCGGGGGGCCTACCTACGAGCAGTACTTC. It yields the protein CASSSWGGGPTYEQYF.

V gene TRBV20-1 combines with J gene TRBJ2-1; D may be TRBD2 (5 bases). The CDR3 spans 16 residues. The germline CDR1 and CDR2 sequences are DFQATT and SNEGSKA (reference sequence). Trimming took 4 bases from V and 2 from J, leaving 18 bases between them. The CDR3 protein is CSATVVGVVAYNEQFF. CDR3 DNA: TGCAGTGCTACCGTCGTCGGGGTTGTCGCCTACAATGAGCAGTTCTTC.

In its sample, this clonotype was seen a few times. This sequence joins TRBV10-2 and TRBJ2-2; the match to TRBD2 covers 7 bases. Germline trimming cut 10 bases from V and 8 bases from J; bases unmatched to any gene: 10. CDR1 is WSHSY and CDR2 is SAAADI in the germline V gene. This CDR3 spans 13 amino acids. CDR3 nucleotides: TGCGCCACCTCTCTAGCGGAAGAGGGGGAGCTGTTTTTT. It codes for CATSLAEEGELFF.

This clonotype was observed many times. The V and J genes are TRBV3-1 and TRBJ2-2; the match to TRBD1 covers 11 bases. Germline V lookup: CDR1 LGHDT, CDR2 YNNKEL (reference sequence). V dropped 4 bases and J dropped 6; count of bases not matched to a gene: 7. The CDR3 spans 16 residues. The CDR3 nucleotides read TGTGCCAGCAGCCCGGGACAGGGGGGAGACGCCGGGGAGCTGTTTTTT. Translated: CASSPGQGGDAGELFF.

This clonotype was counted between two and nine times. This chain uses TRBV7-6 with TRBJ2-1, with 10 nucleotides matching TRBD2. Germline CDR1 reads SGHVS; CDR2 reads FNYEAQ. The CDR3 loop spans 19 amino acids. Trimming took 1 base from V and 3 from J; bases not matched to a gene: 12. CDR3 nucleotide sequence: TGTGCCAGCAGCTTAGGGGTAGCGGGAGGCCTCGCAAACTACAATGAGCAGTTCTTC. Translated: CASSLGVAGGLANYNEQFF. The full variable domain, completed using reference TRBV7-6 and TRBJ2-1, is GAGVSQSPRYKVTKRGQDVALRCDPISGHVSLYWYRQALGQGPEFLTYFNYEAQQDKSGLPNDRFSAERPEGSISTLTIQRTEQRDSAMYRCASSLGVAGGLANYNEQFFGPGTRLTVL.

In this sample, this clonotype turned up a few times. The J gene is TRBJ2-7, the V gene TRBV13, with D possibly TRBD1 on 5 matching bases. V lost 2 bases, J lost 3 bases, and 11 bases lay in between. Germline V gives CDR1 PRHDT, CDR2 FYEKMQ (reference sequence). CDR3 length: 14 amino acids. The CDR3 DNA follows: TGTGCCAGCAGCTTATCAGGGAAGGTCTACGAGCAGTACTTC. This codes for CASSLSGKVYEQYF.

This clonotype was recorded a few times. The V and J genes are TRBV7-9 and TRBJ2-5; D remains unclear. Germline loops: CDR1 SEHNR, CDR2 FQNEAQ (reference sequence). Trimming pared 4 bases from V and 5 bases from J, leaving 17 bases between. CDR3 size: 15 residues. The CDR3 here is CASSYNRPSKETQYF. DNA for the CDR3: TGTGCCAGCAGCTATAATCGACCCAGTAAGGAGACCCAGTACTTC.

The gene calls are TRBV6-5 and TRBJ2-7, with 8 bases that match TRBD1. With 2 bases clipped from V and 7 bases from J, the junction kept 4 bases outside the gene matches. This CDR3 comprises 13 residues. The germline V gene encodes CDR1 MNHEY and CDR2 SVGAGI. The CDR3 DNA reads TGTGCCAGCAGTTACGGACAGGGCGGGGAGCAGTACTTC. Protein sequence: CASSYGQGGEQYF.

V gene TRBV6-6 combines with J gene TRBJ2-5, with no clear D. This CDR3 has 12 amino acids. Germline CDR1 and CDR2: MNHNY and SVGAGI (reference sequence). The V end lost 8 bases, the J end lost 2 bases, and 9 bases lay between the germline ends. CDR3 sequence (DNA): TGTGCCAGCCAGGCGTCTCAAGAGACCCAGTACTTC. Protein product: CASQASQETQYF.

This clonotype was seen many times. The rearrangement links TRBV7-9 to TRBJ1-1; D call uncertain. The CDR3 is 16 residues long. Trimming removed 1 base from V and 3 bases from J, with 15 bases in between. Germline lookup yields CDR1 SEHNR and CDR2 FQNEAQ (reference sequence). CDR3 nucleotide sequence: TGTGCCAGCAGCTTAGGATGGTACGGAAGTGACACTGAAGCTTTCTTT. It encodes CASSLGWYGSDTEAFF.

The genes are TRBV5-1 and TRBJ1-1; no clear D gene. This CDR3 has 14 residues. With 0 bases removed from V and 3 bases from J, the gap between germline ends came to 9 bases. Germline CDR1 and CDR2: SGHRS and YFSETQ. The CDR3 region has the DNA TGCGCCAGCAGCTTGGTGGAGAGGGACACTGAAGCTTTCTTT. Its protein is CASSLVERDTEAFF.

The chain combines TRBV2 with TRBJ2-7; D is possibly TRBD1 (6 bases). This CDR3 has 13 residues. With 6 bases removed from V and 3 bases from J, the gap between germline ends came to 12 bases. Germline CDR1 reads SNHLY; CDR2 reads FYNNEI. The CDR3, as DNA: TGTGCCAGCAGGCCGGGACATGACTACGAGCAGTACTTC. Its protein product is CASRPGHDYEQYF. Full variable domain (remainder filled in from reference TRBV2 and TRBJ2-7): EPEVTQTPSHQVTQMGQEVILRCVPISNHLYFYWYRQILGQKVEFLVSFYNNEISEKSEIFDDQFSVERPDGSNFTLKIRSTKLEDSAMYFCASRPGHDYEQYFGPGTRLTVT.

This clonotype was seen a few times. The rearrangement joins TRBV20-1 to TRBJ2-7; 8 bases are shared with TRBD2. The CDR3 loop spans 13 amino acids. CDR1 and CDR2 from the germline V gene are DFQATT and SNEGSKA (reference sequence). V shed 3 bases and J 7 bases; nucleotides not matched to a gene: 8. This CDR3 reads CSASLASGLEQYF. CDR3 coding DNA: TGCAGTGCTAGCCTGGCTAGCGGGTTAGAGCAGTACTTC.

This clonotype occurred a few times. The genes are TRBV6-2 or TRBV6-3 and TRBJ2-6; the D call may be TRBD1 or TRBD2 (5 bases each). The ends were cut back, 5 bases at V and 4 bases at J, with 9 bases in the middle. Per the germline V gene, CDR1 is MNHEY and CDR2 is SVGEGT. The CDR3 length is 14 residues. CDR3 nucleotide sequence: TGTGCCAGCAGTGGGGGTTCCGGGGCCAACGTCCTGACTTTC. Translating gives CASSGGSGANVLTF.

This clonotype was picked up a small number of times. V usage is TRBV6-2 or TRBV6-3 and J usage is TRBJ1-2, with no clear D. V was cut by 5 bases and J by 8 bases, with 18 bases left in between. Germline V gene lookup returns CDR1 MNHEY and CDR2 SVGEGT. There are 14 residues in the CDR3. The CDR3 DNA reads TGTGCCAGCAGTCCTTTACTCCAGAAAGGAGGCTACACCTTC. Its protein is CASSPLLQKGGYTF.

The genes are TRBV28 and TRBJ2-1, with 7 nucleotides matching TRBD1. CDR1 and CDR2 from the germline V gene are MDHEN and SYDVKM. V dropped 5 bases and J dropped 3; count of bases not matched to a gene: 4. The CDR3 totals 14 residues. The CDR3: CASSPWTGYNEQFF. The DNA for the CDR3 is TGTGCCAGCAGTCCGTGGACAGGCTACAATGAGCAGTTCTTC.